This record covers a single TCR beta chain. Assay used: immunoSEQ multiplex PCR; TCRdb lists only in-frame clones, some missing. The profile shows fewer than 400,000 clones, about 74% of them singletons. Per the germline V gene, CDR1 is SGHDN and CDR2 is FVKESK. CDR3 length equals 16 residues. The V end lost 0 bases, the J end lost 5 bases, and 16 bases lay between the germline ends. The data are from a study of shared clonotypes between healthy human individuals. Study context: With ages of 18 to 49, the donors were a couple of women and three men. For every donor, three CD4 naive, three CD4 memory, two CD8 naive and one CD8 memory plates were used.

V and J are TRBV14 and TRBJ1-1; D is uncertain. This sequence was found in a man younger than 45 in good health. The specimen sequenced was memory CD4+ T cells sorted from blood. Stated subset: CD45RA-negative fraction. CDR3 sequence: CASSQDTLGAWTEAFF. For the CDR3, the DNA is TGTGCCAGCAGCCAAGACACGTTGGGAGCGTGGACTGAAGCTTTCTTT.